This T cell receptor beta chain was identified during a study of blood T cells in healthy people across ages. A second about 6 to 11 cycle PCR used barcoded and J-beta primers. Template switching added a 12-random-nucleotide identifier to every cDNA molecule. Any given sample supplied a minimum of 3 million CDR3-containing paired-end reads. From the 5' RACE reads, TCRdb called clonotypes with MiXCR, one entry per CDR3 protein. The data hold about 1.8 million distinct CDR3 sequences, with roughly 49% observed a single time. Concerning this clonotype itself: Its antigen is currently unknown.

Study findings and constraints: Unsorted PBMCs ruled out conclusive naive versus antigen-experienced comparison. Calculation of diversity from one million T cells yielded estimates considered to be underestimates.

CDR3 length equals 14 residues. After removal of 5 bases from V and 5 bases from J, the junction contained 7 bases not matched to a gene. Germline lookup yields CDR1 MDHEN and CDR2 SYDVKM. The origin of this receptor is a woman aged 40 to 50 in good health. The genes are TRBV28 and TRBJ2-7, with 9 bases lining up with TRBD1. Sequenced: blood. Here the CDR3 reads CASSPTGGANEQYF. The CDR3 nucleotides are TGTGCCAGCAGTCCAACAGGGGGCGCCAACGAGCAGTACTTC. Looking up the rest from reference TRBV28 and TRBJ2-7 gives the full variable domain: DVKVTQSSRYLVKRTGEKVFLECVQDMDHENMFWYRQDPGLGLRLIYFSYDVKMKEKGDIPEGYSVSREKKERFSLILESASTNQTSMYLCASSPTGGANEQYFGPGTRLTVT.